One and the same sample provided the 9 T cell receptor beta chains below, sequenced in a study of T cell responses to AZD1222 COVID-19 vaccine. The table came from immunoSEQ multiplex PCR; TCRdb's copy has only in-frame clones and leaves some out. The repertoire holds around 120,000 clones, with approximately 86% as singletons. Sequencing used peripheral blood, obtained 28 days after the second AZD1222 dose. The source of these receptors is an adult who received the AZD1222 COVID-19 vaccine.

The chain carries TRBV7-9 and TRBJ1-3; D unresolved. Germline lookup yields CDR1 SEHNR and CDR2 FQNEAQ (reference sequence). This CDR3 spans 16 amino acids. V shed 3 bases and J shed 0 bases, with 12 bases lying between them. CDR3 sequence: CASSLAAWSSGNTIYF. Here the CDR3 DNA reads TGTGCCAGCAGCTTGGCAGCATGGAGCTCTGGAAACACCATATATTTT. The complete variable domain, with remaining parts taken from reference TRBV7-9 and TRBJ1-3, reads DTGVSQNPRHKITKRGQNVTFRCDPISEHNRLYWYRQTLGQGPEFLTYFQNEAQLEKSRLLSDRFSAERPKGSFSTLEIQRTEQGDSAMYLCASSLAAWSSGNTIYFGEGSWLTVV.

This clone appeared a single time. The gene calls are TRBV6-2 or TRBV6-3 and TRBJ2-7; 8 bases are a match to TRBD1. Germline V gene data show CDR1 as MNHEY and CDR2 as SVGEGT. J lost 5 bases, V lost 1 base, and 4 bases had no gene match. CDR3 size: 14 residues. In DNA form, the CDR3 reads TGTGCCAGCAGTTACTTTCAGGGGGCTAACGAGCAGTACTTC. Translation: CASSYFQGANEQYF.

This clone showed up just a few times. V and J are TRBV11-2 and TRBJ1-2; no clear D gene. This CDR3 is 15 amino acids long. V lost 1 base to trimming and J lost 0 bases, with 9 bases between them. Germline-derived CDR1 and CDR2 are SGHAT and FQNNGV. The CDR3 loop is CASSLVSNPNYGYTF. CDR3 DNA: TGTGCCAGCAGCTTAGTTAGTAACCCTAACTATGGCTACACCTTC. The variable domain in full, with the rest retrieved from reference TRBV11-2 and TRBJ1-2, is EAGVAQSPRYKIIEKRQSVAFWCNPISGHATLYWYQQILGQGPKLLIQFQNNGVVDDSQLPKDRFSAERLKGVDSTLKIQPAKLEDSAVYLCASSLVSNPNYGYTFGSGTRLTVV.

The chain joins TRBV4-1 to TRBJ2-5, with 7 positions matching TRBD1. Trimming took 0 bases from V and 2 from J; bases not matched to a gene: 0. In germline, CDR1 is MGHRA, CDR2 YSYEKL. This CDR3 comprises 14 residues. The CDR3 spells CASSQEQGQETQYF. As DNA, the CDR3 is TGCGCCAGCAGCCAAGAACAGGGGCAAGAGACCCAGTACTTC.

The genes are TRBV5-1 and TRBJ2-7; D is ambiguous. Trimming left V 0 bases short and J 3 bases short, with 4 bases between. This CDR3 is built from 12 residues. Per germline, CDR1 SGHRS and CDR2 YFSETQ. CDR3 residues: CASSLDLYEQYF. In nucleotides, the CDR3 is TGCGCCAGCAGCTTGGACCTCTACGAGCAGTACTTC.

This rearrangement joins TRBV4-1 to TRBJ1-5; D might be TRBD1 (5 bases). Germline CDR1 MGHRA, CDR2 YSYEKL. The V end lost 0 bases, the J end lost 7 bases, and 10 bases lay between the germline ends. The CDR3 extends over 14 amino acids. The CDR3, as DNA: TGCGCCAGCAGCCAAGAGGGGCGGAGGCAGCCCCAGCATTTT. Translation: CASSQEGRRQPQHF.

The rearrangement joins TRBV27 to TRBJ2-2; possible D gene TRBD2, 5 bases. CDR1 and CDR2 (germline): MNHEY, SMNVEV (reference sequence). V was clipped by 2 bases and J by 9 bases, with 13 bases between them. This CDR3 is built from 14 residues. CDR3 coding DNA: TGTGCCAGCAGTTTAGAGACACCTAGCCGGGAGCTGTTTTTT. It yields the protein CASSLETPSRELFF.

The chain uses TRBV14 and TRBJ2-7, with D perhaps matching TRBD1 (5 bases). Deletions cut 2 bases from V and 6 bases from J, with 11 bases between. In germline, CDR1 is SGHDN, CDR2 FVKESK. This CDR3 has 13 residues. DNA for the CDR3: TGTGCCAGCAGCCAAAATCAGGGTTTCGAGCAGTACTTC. It is translated as CASSQNQGFEQYF.

The rearrangement joins TRBV5-4 to TRBJ2-1; 8 bases line up with TRBD1. CDR1 and CDR2 from the germline V gene are SGHNT and YYREEE (reference sequence). The CDR3 loop spans 18 amino acids. V gave up 5 bases and J gave up 0 bases; unmatched junction bases: 13. The CDR3 DNA reads TGTGCCAGCAGATCGGACAGGGCCGGCCAAAGCTCCTACAATGAGCAGTTCTTC. Protein product: CASRSDRAGQSSYNEQFF.